What follows are 18 T cell receptor beta chains derived from one specimen sequenced in a study of blood T cell repertoires in COVID-19. Sequencing used immunoSEQ multiplex PCR; TCRdb keeps in-frame clones, though not all of them. The sample lists 85,000 to 120,000 clones; 70% to 90% were seen once. Sequences were obtained from peripheral blood. All receptors come from a man aged 45-65 years with active COVID-19.

The chain has TRBV14 and TRBJ2-5, with D hard to call. There are 15 residues in the CDR3. V gave up 1 base and J gave up 2 bases, with 11 bases separating them. Per the germline V gene, CDR1 is SGHDN and CDR2 is FVKESK. CDR3 residues: CASSQGDRRQETQYF. In nucleotides, the CDR3 is TGTGCCAGCAGCCAAGGTGATCGGAGACAAGAGACCCAGTACTTC. The full variable domain, its missing parts supplied by reference TRBV14 and TRBJ2-5, is EAGVTQFPSHSVIEKGQTVTLRCDPISGHDNLYWYRRVMGKEIKFLLHFVKESKQDESGMPNNRFLAERTGGTYSTLKVQPAELEDSGVYFCASSQGDRRQETQYFGPGTRLLVL.

The chain has TRBV29-1 and TRBJ1-1; no firm D call. The germline gives CDR1 SQVTM, CDR2 ANQGSEA. This CDR3 region has 13 residues. Trimming cost V 4 bases and J 4 bases, with 13 bases left between them. In DNA, the CDR3 is TGCAGCGTTGGGTTCCAGTCTCCCACTGAAGCTTTCTTT. Translating gives CSVGFQSPTEAFF.

The V call is TRBV25-1, the J call TRBJ1-3; no firm D call. The CDR3 extends over 16 amino acids. V lost 3 bases and J 0 bases, leaving 12 bases between the germline ends. The germline V gene encodes CDR1 MGHDK and CDR2 SYGVNS. CDR3 sequence: CASSERSAFSGNTIYF. CDR3 coding DNA: TGTGCCAGCAGTGAGAGGTCAGCATTCTCTGGAAACACCATATATTTT. Filled out from reference TRBV25-1 and TRBJ1-3, the complete variable domain reads EADIYQTPRYLVIGTGKKITLECSQTMGHDKMYWYQQDPGMELHLIHYSYGVNSTEKGDLSSESTVSRIRTEHFPLTLESARPSHTSQYLCASSERSAFSGNTIYFGEGSWLTVV.

The genes are TRBV2 and TRBJ2-1; 9 bases align to TRBD2. V shed 6 bases and J 7 bases; nucleotides not matched to a gene: 7. Germline V gene data show CDR1 as SNHLY and CDR2 as FYNNEI. This CDR3 has 14 residues. CDR3 region: CASRDSGGINEQFF. The DNA for the CDR3 is TGTGCCAGCAGGGATAGCGGGGGTATAAATGAGCAGTTCTTC.

Concerning this clone: Other DNA sequences of this sample code for an identical CDR3. The rearrangement links TRBV9 to TRBJ1-1, with D unresolved. The CDR3 consists of 14 residues. CDR1 is SGDLS, CDR2 YYNGEE, per germline. Trimming removed 1 base from V and 1 base from J, with 8 bases in between. The CDR3 sequence: CASSVSTSNTEAFF. Here the CDR3 DNA reads TGTGCCAGCAGCGTAAGCACCTCGAACACTGAAGCTTTCTTT. The complete variable domain, with remaining parts taken from reference TRBV9 and TRBJ1-1, reads DSGVTQTPKHLITATGQRVTLRCSPRSGDLSVYWYQQSLDQGLQFLIQYYNGEERAKGNILERFSAQQFPDLHSELNLSSLELGDSALYFCASSVSTSNTEAFFGQGTRLTVV.

This chain joins TRBV27 and TRBJ1-2; TRBD1 might be the D (5 bases). CDR1 and CDR2 (germline): MNHEY, SMNVEV (reference sequence). V lost 8 bases and J lost 0, with 25 bases in between. The CDR3 covers 18 residues. The CDR3 DNA is TGTGCCAGCGGCTCCCTTGCCCGGGGACTTACCTCTAACTATGGCTACACCTTC. Translating it yields CASGSLARGLTSNYGYTF.

The chain is built from TRBV4-1 and TRBJ2-3; no firm D call. This CDR3 is 15 amino acids long. Germline CDR1 is MGHRA and CDR2 is YSYEKL. V was pared by 1 base and J by 0 bases, with 8 bases between. The CDR3 region is CASSQVPTSTDTQYF. CDR3 in DNA: TGCGCCAGCAGCCAAGTCCCGACTAGCACAGATACGCAGTATTTT.

The rearrangement joins TRBV18 to TRBJ2-3; D call uncertain. V lost 1 base, J lost 1 base, and 6 bases lay in between. The CDR3 is 14 residues long. Per germline, CDR1 KGHSH and CDR2 LQKENI. Here the CDR3 DNA reads TGTGCCAGCTCACCACATGAGGGCACAGATACGCAGTATTTT. This translates into CASSPHEGTDTQYF.

The chain uses TRBV15 and TRBJ1-2; 12 nucleotides line up with TRBD1. The CDR3 totals 17 residues. Germline loops: CDR1 LNHNV, CDR2 YYDKDF (reference sequence). Losses at the gene ends were 0 bases for V and 4 bases for J; bases not matched to a gene: 6. CDR3 in DNA: TGTGCCACCAGCAGAGATGGGGACAGGGGGCATGTCTATGGCTACACCTTC. This codes for CATSRDGDRGHVYGYTF.

The rearrangement links TRBV5-1 to TRBJ2-3, with 14 bases identical to TRBD2. The V segment lost 4 bases and the J segment 3 bases; nucleotides outside the gene matches: 7. Looked up from germline, CDR1 is SGHRS and CDR2 is YFSETQ. The CDR3 has 17 amino acids. The CDR3 spells CASSPATSGGATDTQYF. CDR3 DNA: TGCGCCAGCAGCCCAGCGACTAGCGGGGGGGCTACAGATACGCAGTATTTT. The complete variable domain, with remaining parts taken from reference TRBV5-1 and TRBJ2-3, reads KAGVTQTPRYLIKTRGQQVTLSCSPISGHRSVSWYQQTPGQGLQFLFEYFSETQRNKGNFPGRFSGRQFSNSRSEMNVSTLELGDSALYLCASSPATSGGATDTQYFGPGTRLTVL.

The chain recombines TRBV11-2 with TRBJ2-2; 7 positions agree with TRBD2. V shed 5 bases and J 0 bases; nucleotides not matched to a gene: 12. CDR1 is SGHAT, CDR2 FQNNGV, per germline. The CDR3 is 18 residues long. The CDR3 region is CASSRAGAGRANTGELFF. For the CDR3, the DNA is TGTGCCAGCAGCCGAGCAGGAGCTGGGAGGGCGAACACCGGGGAGCTGTTTTTT.

J is TRBJ1-2 and V is TRBV5-6; a weak D match, TRBD1 (5 bases). Germline CDR1 and CDR2: SGHDT and YYEEEE. This CDR3 contains 14 residues. The germline V and J ends were trimmed by 0 bases and 4 bases, with 10 bases remaining between them. The CDR3, as DNA: TGTGCCAGCAGCTTGGAGGGGTTAGTCTATGGCTACACCTTC. This translates into CASSLEGLVYGYTF.

The V gene is TRBV5-1, the J gene TRBJ2-7; 10 nucleotides align to TRBD1. V shed 2 bases, J shed 4 bases, and the junction held 9 bases outside the gene matches. This CDR3 region has 16 residues. The germline CDR1 and CDR2 sequences are SGHRS and YFSETQ. CDR3 in amino acids: CASSFGDRGSRYEQYF. In DNA, the CDR3 is TGCGCCAGCAGCTTCGGGGACAGGGGATCCCGTTACGAGCAGTACTTC.

This sequence joins TRBV7-9 and TRBJ1-4; TRBD1 is a possible D gene (6 bases). The CDR3 is 13 residues long. With 3 bases removed from V and 8 bases from J, the gap between germline ends came to 10 bases. Germline V gene data show CDR1 as SEHNR and CDR2 as FQNEAQ (reference sequence). CDR3 region: CASSFGTGEKLFF. The CDR3 DNA reads TGTGCCAGCAGCTTTGGAACAGGGGAAAAACTGTTTTTT.

V is TRBV19 and J is TRBJ2-7; 8 positions match TRBD2. The V segment lost 2 bases and the J segment 4 bases; nucleotides outside the gene matches: 13. Looked up from germline, CDR1 is LNHDA and CDR2 is SQIVND (reference sequence). The CDR3 totals 17 residues. CDR3: CASSIRPVRGGVYEQYF. Written as DNA, the CDR3 is TGTGCCAGTAGTATACGTCCCGTCCGGGGGGGCGTATACGAGCAGTACTTC. The entire variable domain, with the rest obtained from reference TRBV19 and TRBJ2-7, is as follows: DGGITQSPKYLFRKEGQNVTLSCEQNLNHDAMYWYRQDPGQGLRLIYYSQIVNDFQKGDIAEGYSVSREKKESFPLTVTSAQKNPTAFYLCASSIRPVRGGVYEQYFGPGTRLTVT.

This rearrangement joins TRBV4-1 to TRBJ2-2; D is ambiguous. The CDR3 length is 13 residues. The germline V gene has CDR1 MGHRA and CDR2 YSYEKL. V gave up 3 bases and J gave up 4 bases, with 6 bases separating them. Written as DNA, the CDR3 is TGCGCCAGCAGCCATATTCTCACCGGGGAGCTGTTTTTT. Protein product: CASSHILTGELFF.

V is TRBV2 and J is TRBJ2-7; weak D call: TRBD1 (5 bases). V was trimmed by 5 bases and J by 5 bases, leaving 13 bases between them. The CDR3 has 13 amino acids. CDR1 and CDR2 (germline): SNHLY, FYNNEI. The CDR3 region has the DNA TGTGCCAGCAGTTTCGAGACAGATAACGAGCAGTACTTC. It codes for CASSFETDNEQYF.

J is TRBJ2-2 and V is TRBV10-3; D is perhaps TRBD2 (6 bases). The germline CDR1 and CDR2 sequences are ENHRY and SYGVKD. Deletions cut 6 bases from V and 1 base from J, with 9 bases between. This CDR3 has 14 residues. This chain's CDR3 is CAISGGGNTGELFF. In DNA, the CDR3 is TGTGCCATCAGCGGGGGAGGGAACACCGGGGAGCTGTTTTTT.